Described below is a single T cell receptor (beta chain) sequence and its context. The target antigen is unknown. These data are taken from a study of T cell responses to AZD1222 COVID-19 vaccine. The data were produced by immunoSEQ multiplex PCR, yet TCRdb's version contains in-frame clones alone and is incomplete. The top ten clones hold 0.45% to 0.55% of a sample with some 180,000 clones, about 91% of them seen once. Study conclusions and caveats: Among the donors, most were white British and more were female, and clonal diversity was possibly underestimated. Distributed over spike, vaccine-associated CD4 TCRs predominated at 160-218 and 743-854.

Germline loops: CDR1 SEHNR, CDR2 FQNEAQ (reference sequence). The CDR3 has 15 amino acids. V lost 0 bases to trimming and J lost 5 bases; unmatched junction nucleotides: 3. This sequence originates from an adult in good health. This chain uses TRBV7-9 with TRBJ2-2; TRBD1 matches at 7 bases. The material sequenced was peripheral blood, taken on day 0 of AZD1222 vaccination. In DNA form, the CDR3 reads TGTGCCAGCAGCTTAGCGGGACAGAAAACCGGGGAGCTGTTTTTT. Amino acid sequence: CASSLAGQKTGELFF.